Presented here are 6 T cell receptor beta chains from one specimen sequenced in a study of blood T cell repertoires in COVID-19. TCRdb's copy holds only in-frame clones and misses some; the assay was immunoSEQ multiplex PCR. The profile covers 61,000 or so clones, with 85% to 90% appearing a single time and around 18% taken by the ten largest. Sequenced: peripheral blood. These receptors all come from a woman aged 80 or over with active COVID-19.

The rearrangement joins TRBV7-3 to TRBJ2-2, with TRBD2 as a possible D gene (5 bases). This CDR3 has 14 residues. Germline V gene lookup returns CDR1 SGHTA and CDR2 FQGTGA. With 1 base removed from V and 6 bases from J, the gap between germline ends came to 9 bases. The CDR3, as DNA: TGTGCCAGCAGCTTAAAAGGAGGAGCCGGGGAGCTGTTTTTT. This encodes CASSLKGGAGELFF.

This clone was seen a single time. This chain uses TRBV29-1 with TRBJ2-7; tentative D call: TRBD1 (6 bases). CDR1 is SQVTM and CDR2 is ANQGSEA in the germline V gene. The CDR3 consists of 14 residues. Trimming removed 6 bases from V and 6 bases from J, with 21 bases in between. The CDR3 DNA sequence: TGCAGCGTACAGACATCAGGGGAGATCCGCGAGCAGTACTTC. Amino acid sequence: CSVQTSGEIREQYF.

This rearrangement joins TRBV13 to TRBJ2-5, with D possibly TRBD1 on 5 matching bases. Germline V CDR1 and CDR2: PRHDT, FYEKMQ (reference sequence). V gave up 0 bases and J gave up 9 bases, with 17 bases separating them. This CDR3 has 15 amino acids. The CDR3 DNA reads as TGTGCCAGCAGCTTAGGGCAGGGAAGGCTTTTGGCCCAGTACTTC. It is translated as CASSLGQGRLLAQYF.

The chain couples TRBV7-9 to TRBJ2-4; TRBD1 agrees at 8 bases. The ends lost 5 bases at V and 1 base at J; junction bases unmatched: 10. In germline, CDR1 is SEHNR, CDR2 FQNEAQ (reference sequence). This CDR3 has 17 residues. This chain's CDR3 is CASSPTGQGSAKNIQYF. In DNA form, the CDR3 reads TGTGCCAGCAGCCCTACTGGACAGGGATCTGCCAAAAACATTCAGTACTTC.

The rearrangement joins TRBV11-3 to TRBJ2-7; a weak D match, TRBD2 (6 bases). This CDR3 region has 13 residues. CDR1 and CDR2 (germline): SGHNT, YENEEA. The V and J ends lost 1 base and 9 bases respectively, with 13 bases between them. DNA for the CDR3: TGTGCCAGCAGCTTAGGACGGGGGTCGGGGCAGTACTTC. Encoded protein: CASSLGRGSGQYF. Based on the CDR3 plus reference TRBV11-3 and TRBJ2-7, the full variable domain is EAGVVQSPRYKIIEKKQPVAFWCNPISGHNTLYWYLQNLGQGPELLIRYENEEAVDDSQLPKDRFSAERLKGVDSTLKIQPAELGDSAVYLCASSLGRGSGQYFGPGTRLTVT.

The chain uses TRBV18 and TRBJ2-5; TRBD1 aligns across 7 bases. V lost 0 bases, J lost 5 bases, and 6 bases stayed unmatched. Germline V gene data show CDR1 as KGHSH and CDR2 as LQKENI. CDR3 length: 15 amino acids. DNA for the CDR3: TGTGCCAGCTCACCACCGGACCCCAGGGGGGAGACCCAGTACTTC. Translated, it gives CASSPPDPRGETQYF.